The 17 T cell receptor beta chains reported below all come from one sample, sequenced in a study of response to subunit inactivated influenza vaccine. Each CDR3 protein gets one entry after TCRdb re-called the RT-PCR reads with MiXCR. The data show approximately 500,000 distinct CDR3 sequences, around 13% seen once. Sequencing used PBMCs from blood, obtained about 13 days after vaccination. Every receptor here comes from a man over 45 who received an inactivated influenza vaccine.

V usage is TRBV7-2 and J usage is TRBJ2-2; 11 bases match TRBD1. The CDR3 covers 16 residues. Looked up from germline, CDR1 is SGHTA and CDR2 is FQGNSA. Trimming removed 6 bases from V and 4 bases from J; junction bases left unmatched: 7. This chain's CDR3 is CASRIPGQGGTGELFF. CDR3 DNA sequence: TGTGCCAGCAGGATACCGGGACAGGGGGGCACCGGGGAGCTGTTTTTT.

This chain links TRBV7-2 with TRBJ2-3; D remains unclear. V gave up 0 bases and J gave up 0 bases, with 16 bases separating them. The CDR3 contains 18 residues. Germline CDR1 is SGHTA and CDR2 is FQGNSA. CDR3 DNA sequence: TGTGCCAGCAGCTTAGCGCCTGTCTTACTTCTTAGCACAGATACGCAGTATTTT. Its translation is CASSLAPVLLLSTDTQYF.

This clonotype was seen a few times. The chain has TRBV5-5 and TRBJ2-5; D not resolved. V was trimmed by 0 bases and J by 7 bases, leaving 13 bases between them. CDR3 length: 14 amino acids. Germline CDR1 reads SGHKS; CDR2 reads YYEKEE (reference sequence). The CDR3 sequence is CASSLADDLGTQYF. CDR3 bases: TGTGCCAGCAGCTTGGCAGATGACTTAGGGACCCAGTACTTC.

In its sample, this clonotype was seen a few times. The CDR3 protein is CASSPYNSGNTIYF. CDR3 DNA sequence: TGCGCCAGCAGCCCCTACAACTCTGGAAACACCATATATTTT. The chain carries TRBV5-1 and TRBJ1-3; D is undetermined. V lost 4 bases and J 0 bases, leaving 8 bases between the germline ends. The CDR3 length is 14 residues. From germline, CDR1 is SGHRS and CDR2 YFSETQ.

This chain joins TRBV29-1 and TRBJ2-1; 14 bases fit TRBD2. The CDR3 contains 13 residues. V was clipped by 8 bases and J by 9 bases; unmatched bases: 6. Germline V gives CDR1 SQVTM, CDR2 ANQGSEA. CDR3 nucleotides: TGCAGCTCCGGGACTAGCGGGAGTCGTGAGCAGTTCTTC. It encodes CSSGTSGSREQFF.

The V gene is TRBV2, the J gene TRBJ2-1, with 7 bases matching TRBD2. CDR3 size: 14 residues. The V and J ends lost 3 bases and 4 bases, in that order; junction bases with no gene match: 3. Germline CDR1 reads SNHLY; CDR2 reads FYNNEI. The CDR3 reads CASSDPSGYNEQFF. The CDR3 DNA reads TGTGCCAGCAGTGATCCTAGCGGTTACAATGAGCAGTTCTTC. Full variable domain (missing parts from reference TRBV2 and TRBJ2-1): EPEVTQTPSHQVTQMGQEVILRCVPISNHLYFYWYRQILGQKVEFLVSFYNNEISEKSEIFDDQFSVERPDGSNFTLKIRSTKLEDSAMYFCASSDPSGYNEQFFGPGTRLTVL.

The chain links TRBV12-5 to TRBJ2-1; the D gene is possibly TRBD1 (5 bases). V shed 5 bases and J shed 4 bases, with 12 bases lying between them. The CDR3 contains 14 residues. The germline V gene encodes CDR1 LGHNT and CDR2 FRNRAP. CDR3 loop: CASGDPDRYNEQFF. CDR3 DNA: TGTGCTAGTGGTGACCCCGACAGATACAATGAGCAGTTCTTC.

This clonotype was detected only a few times. CDR3: CASNIDRMNTEAFF. The CDR3 region has the DNA TGTGCCAGCAACATCGACCGTATGAACACTGAAGCTTTCTTT. The J gene is TRBJ1-1, the V gene TRBV11-1; no definite D call. Trimming pared 7 bases from V and 0 bases from J, leaving 12 bases between. The V gene's germline CDR1 is SGHAT and CDR2 FQDESV (reference sequence). CDR3 length: 14 amino acids.

This clonotype was detected ten times or more. The rearrangement joins TRBV6-1 to TRBJ2-1; 10 nucleotides match TRBD2. This CDR3 has 15 residues. Germline lookup yields CDR1 MNHNS and CDR2 SASEGT. Losses at the gene ends were 10 bases for V and 7 bases for J; bases not matched to a gene: 13. As DNA, the CDR3 is TGTGCCACCACAGGGGCTAGCGGGAGAGGGAATGAGCAGTTCTTC. Protein: CATTGASGRGNEQFF.

This chain links TRBV4-1 with TRBJ2-7, with 8 nucleotides matching TRBD1. Per germline, CDR1 MGHRA and CDR2 YSYEKL. This CDR3 has 16 amino acids. V was pared by 0 bases and J by 4 bases, with 8 bases of the junction left unmatched. CDR3 protein: CASSQERTGLVYEQYF. CDR3 in DNA: TGCGCCAGCAGCCAAGAGCGGACAGGGTTGGTTTACGAGCAGTACTTC.

The J gene is TRBJ2-7, the V gene TRBV7-2, with D possibly called TRBD1 or TRBD2 (7 bases each). This CDR3 region has 14 residues. The V and J ends lost 5 bases and 4 bases respectively, with 15 bases between them. In germline, CDR1 is SGHTA, CDR2 FQGNSA. This CDR3 reads CASSPREGAYEQYF. The CDR3 DNA reads as TGTGCCAGCAGCCCTAGGGAGGGGGCGTACGAGCAGTACTTC.

The chain recombines TRBV2 with TRBJ1-6; no reliable D call. V lost 4 bases and J 8 bases, leaving 3 bases between the germline ends. This CDR3 spans 11 amino acids. Germline-derived CDR1 and CDR2 are SNHLY and FYNNEI. This chain's CDR3 is CASSGDSPLHF. Written as DNA, the CDR3 is TGTGCCAGCAGTGGAGATTCACCCCTCCACTTT.

This chain joins TRBV28 and TRBJ2-5; 7 nucleotides match TRBD2. The ends lost 2 bases at V and 6 bases at J; junction bases unmatched: 6. Germline V CDR1 and CDR2: MDHEN, SYDVKM. The CDR3 length is 14 residues. The CDR3 nucleotides read TGTGCCAGCAGTTTAGGGGGGGGGATGAAGACCCAGTACTTC. Translating gives CASSLGGGMKTQYF. Variable domain in full (rest from reference TRBV28 and TRBJ2-5): DVKVTQSSRYLVKRTGEKVFLECVQDMDHENMFWYRQDPGLGLRLIYFSYDVKMKEKGDIPEGYSVSREKKERFSLILESASTNQTSMYLCASSLGGGMKTQYFGPGTRLLVL.

CDR3 residues: CASSLVAGPTDTQYF. The CDR3 DNA sequence: TGTGCCAGCAGCTTAGTAGCGGGACCCACAGATACGCAGTATTTT. V is TRBV7-2 and J is TRBJ2-3; 8 bases fit TRBD2. The CDR3 is made up of 15 amino acids. The V gene end was trimmed by 1 base and the J gene end by 2 bases; junction bases not matched to a gene: 2. Germline CDR1 reads SGHTA; CDR2 reads FQGNSA.

The V and J genes are TRBV6-2 or TRBV6-3 and TRBJ1-6; 9 nucleotides agree with TRBD1. This CDR3 comprises 17 residues. The germline V gene encodes CDR1 MNHEY and CDR2 SVGEGT. J was trimmed by 7 bases and V by 10 bases; bases with no gene match: 17. CDR3 nucleotides: TGTGCCACCCGGACAGGGGAAGGGAGATTCCGAAATTCACCCCTCCACTTT. Protein sequence: CATRTGEGRFRNSPLHF.

This clonotype was found many times. V and J are TRBV4-1 and TRBJ1-1; D is unclear. This CDR3 contains 15 residues. Trimming took off 0 bases at V and 2 bases at J, with 10 bases between the two ends. Germline V gene lookup returns CDR1 MGHRA and CDR2 YSYEKL. The CDR3 sequence: CASSQDPRLNTEAFF. CDR3 bases: TGCGCCAGCAGCCAAGATCCACGGCTTAACACTGAAGCTTTCTTT.

This clonotype was seen a few times. CDR3 region: CASSLEGGRADTQYF. The CDR3 DNA sequence: TGTGCCAGCAGCTTAGAGGGAGGAAGGGCAGATACGCAGTATTTT. This sequence joins TRBV11-2 and TRBJ2-3, with D possibly matching TRBD2 (6 bases). Trimming stripped 0 bases from V and 4 bases from J, with 11 bases between. CDR3 length: 15 residues. Germline CDR1 is SGHAT and CDR2 is FQNNGV.